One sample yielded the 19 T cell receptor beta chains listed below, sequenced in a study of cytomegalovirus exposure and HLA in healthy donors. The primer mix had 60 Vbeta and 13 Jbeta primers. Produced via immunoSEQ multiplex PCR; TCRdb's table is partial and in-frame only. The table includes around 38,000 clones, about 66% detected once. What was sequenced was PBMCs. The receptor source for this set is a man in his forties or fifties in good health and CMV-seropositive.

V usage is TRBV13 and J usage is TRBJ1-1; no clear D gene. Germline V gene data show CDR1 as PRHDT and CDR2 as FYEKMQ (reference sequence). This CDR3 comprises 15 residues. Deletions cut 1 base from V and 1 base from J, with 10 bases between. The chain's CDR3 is CASSLVGSGNTEAFF. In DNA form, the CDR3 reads TGTGCCAGCAGCTTAGTGGGCAGCGGGAACACTGAAGCTTTCTTT.

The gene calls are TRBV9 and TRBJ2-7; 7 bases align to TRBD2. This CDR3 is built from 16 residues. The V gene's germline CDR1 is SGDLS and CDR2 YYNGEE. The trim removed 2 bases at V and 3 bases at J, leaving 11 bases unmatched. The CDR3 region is CASSVSSSGDYYEQYF. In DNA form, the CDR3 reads TGTGCCAGCAGCGTCAGTTCGTCGGGGGACTACTACGAGCAGTACTTC.

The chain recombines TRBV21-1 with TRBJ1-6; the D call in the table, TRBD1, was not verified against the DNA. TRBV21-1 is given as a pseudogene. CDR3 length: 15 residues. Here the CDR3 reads CASSKDRGLNSPLHF. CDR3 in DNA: TGTGCCAGCAGCAAAGACAGGGGCCTAAATTCACCCCTCCACTTT.

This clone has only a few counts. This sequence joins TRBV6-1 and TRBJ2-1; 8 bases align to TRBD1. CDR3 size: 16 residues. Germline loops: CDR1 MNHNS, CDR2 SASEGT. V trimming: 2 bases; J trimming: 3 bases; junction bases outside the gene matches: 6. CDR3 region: CASSEPGQGNYNEQFF. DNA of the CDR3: TGTGCCAGCAGTGAACCTGGACAGGGTAACTACAATGAGCAGTTCTTC.

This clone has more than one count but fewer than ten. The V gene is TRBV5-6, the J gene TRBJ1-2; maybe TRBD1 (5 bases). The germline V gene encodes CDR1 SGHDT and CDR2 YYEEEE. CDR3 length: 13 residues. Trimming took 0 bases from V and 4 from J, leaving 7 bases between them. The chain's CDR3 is CASSLEGVYGYTF. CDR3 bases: TGTGCCAGCAGCTTGGAAGGGGTCTATGGCTACACCTTC.

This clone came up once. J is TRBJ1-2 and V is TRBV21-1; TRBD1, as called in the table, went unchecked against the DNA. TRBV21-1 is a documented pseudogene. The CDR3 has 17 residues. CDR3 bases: TGTGCCAGCAGGAAAGACAGGGGAAGCGGTGCGCACTATGGCTACACCTTC. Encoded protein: CASRKDRGSGAHYGYTF.

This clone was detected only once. CDR3 sequence (DNA): TGCGCCAGCAGCCAAATGGGCGCGGGACAGGGCGCCTCTGGAGGAAACACCATATATTTT. Protein: CASSQMGAGQGASGGNTIYF. This chain joins TRBV4-1 and TRBJ1-3, with 9 bases lining up with TRBD1. Trimming took 2 bases from V and 4 from J; bases not matched to a gene: 18. This CDR3 spans 20 amino acids. CDR1 is MGHRA, CDR2 YSYEKL, per germline.

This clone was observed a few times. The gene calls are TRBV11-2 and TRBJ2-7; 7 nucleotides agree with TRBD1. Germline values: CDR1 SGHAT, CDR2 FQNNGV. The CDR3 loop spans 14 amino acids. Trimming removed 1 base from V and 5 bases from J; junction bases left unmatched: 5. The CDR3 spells CASSLGTGNNEQYF. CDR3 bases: TGTGCCAGCAGCTTAGGGACAGGTAACAACGAGCAGTACTTC.

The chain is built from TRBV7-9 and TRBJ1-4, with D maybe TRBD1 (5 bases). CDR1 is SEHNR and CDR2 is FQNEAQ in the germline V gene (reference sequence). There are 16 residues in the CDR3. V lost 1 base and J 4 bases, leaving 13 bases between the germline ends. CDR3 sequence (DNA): TGTGCCAGCAGCTTAGGGCCCCAGGGTGGTAATGAAAAACTGTTTTTT. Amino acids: CASSLGPQGGNEKLFF.

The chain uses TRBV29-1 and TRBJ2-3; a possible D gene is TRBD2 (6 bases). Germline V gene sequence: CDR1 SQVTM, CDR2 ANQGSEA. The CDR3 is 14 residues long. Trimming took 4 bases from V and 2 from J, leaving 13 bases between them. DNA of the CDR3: TGCAGCGTTGGGGGGACTCCCGTCACAGATACGCAGTATTTT. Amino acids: CSVGGTPVTDTQYF.

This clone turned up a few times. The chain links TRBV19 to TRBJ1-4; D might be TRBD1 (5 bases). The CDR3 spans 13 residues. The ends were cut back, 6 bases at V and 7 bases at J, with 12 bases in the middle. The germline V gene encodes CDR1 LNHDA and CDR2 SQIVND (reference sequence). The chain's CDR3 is CASSEQVGEKLFF. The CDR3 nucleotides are TGTGCCAGTAGCGAACAGGTTGGTGAAAAACTGTTTTTT.

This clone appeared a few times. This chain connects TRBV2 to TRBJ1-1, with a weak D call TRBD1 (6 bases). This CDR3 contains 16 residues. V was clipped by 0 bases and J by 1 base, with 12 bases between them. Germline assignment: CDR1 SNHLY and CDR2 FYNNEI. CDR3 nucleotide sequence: TGTGCCAGCAGTGAAGCTCGAACAGGGCCGAACACTGAAGCTTTCTTT. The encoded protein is CASSEARTGPNTEAFF.

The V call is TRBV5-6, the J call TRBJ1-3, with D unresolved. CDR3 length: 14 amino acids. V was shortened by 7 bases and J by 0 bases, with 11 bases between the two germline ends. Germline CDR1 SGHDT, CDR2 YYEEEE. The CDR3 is CASFGSYSGNTIYF. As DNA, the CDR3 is TGTGCCAGCTTCGGGTCCTACTCTGGAAACACCATATATTTT.

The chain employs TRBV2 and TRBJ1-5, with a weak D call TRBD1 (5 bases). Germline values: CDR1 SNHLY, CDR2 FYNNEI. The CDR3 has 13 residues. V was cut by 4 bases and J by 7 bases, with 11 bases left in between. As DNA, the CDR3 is TGTGCCAGCAGTGGCACAGGCCGCCAGCCCCAGCATTTT. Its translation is CASSGTGRQPQHF.

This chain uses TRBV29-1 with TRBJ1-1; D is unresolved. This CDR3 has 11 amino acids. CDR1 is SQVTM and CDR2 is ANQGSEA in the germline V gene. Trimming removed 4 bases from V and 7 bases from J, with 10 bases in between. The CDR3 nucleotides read TGCAGCGTTGGGGAGAGATTTGAAGCTTTCTTT. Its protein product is CSVGERFEAFF.

The CDR3 coding sequence is TGTGCCAGCAGTTACACAGGGGGGCCTACCTACGAGCAGTACTTC. As protein: CASSYTGGPTYEQYF. The chain uses TRBV6-5 and TRBJ2-7, with 8 bases aligning to TRBD1. V trimming: 2 bases; J trimming: 2 bases; junction bases outside the gene matches: 5. The CDR3 loop spans 15 amino acids. Germline loops: CDR1 MNHEY, CDR2 SVGAGI.

As DNA, the CDR3 is TGTGCCAGCACCCAAGGACAGGCCGGTTCACCCCTCCACTTT. Translation: CASTQGQAGSPLHF. V and J are TRBV6-5 and TRBJ1-6, with 7 bases lining up with TRBD1. Per germline, CDR1 MNHEY and CDR2 SVGAGI. The CDR3 spans 14 residues. Trimming cost V 7 bases and J 9 bases; bases outside gene matches: 9.

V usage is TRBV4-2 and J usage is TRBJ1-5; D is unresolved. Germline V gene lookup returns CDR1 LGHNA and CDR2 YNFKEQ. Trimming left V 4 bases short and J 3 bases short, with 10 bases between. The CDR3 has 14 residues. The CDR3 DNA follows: TGTGCCAGCAGCCCACGGCGGATCAATCAGCCCCAGCATTTT. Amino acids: CASSPRRINQPQHF.

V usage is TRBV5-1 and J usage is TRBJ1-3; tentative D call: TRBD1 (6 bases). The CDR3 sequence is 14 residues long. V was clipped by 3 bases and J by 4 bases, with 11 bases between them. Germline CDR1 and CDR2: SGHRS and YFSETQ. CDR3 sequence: CASSSQGSGNTIYF. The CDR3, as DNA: TGCGCCAGCAGCTCCCAGGGGTCGGGAAACACCATATATTTT.